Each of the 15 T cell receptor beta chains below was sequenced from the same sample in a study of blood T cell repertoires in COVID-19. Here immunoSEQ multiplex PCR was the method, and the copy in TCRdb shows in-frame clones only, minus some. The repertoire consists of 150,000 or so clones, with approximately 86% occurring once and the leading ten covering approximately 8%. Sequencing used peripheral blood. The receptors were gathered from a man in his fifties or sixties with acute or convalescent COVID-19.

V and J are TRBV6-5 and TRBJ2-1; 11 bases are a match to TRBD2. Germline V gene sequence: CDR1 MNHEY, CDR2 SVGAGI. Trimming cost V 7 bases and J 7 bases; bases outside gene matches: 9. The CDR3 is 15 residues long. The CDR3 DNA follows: TGTGCCAGCACTCCCGGGACTAGCGGAGCTAATGAGCAGTTCTTC. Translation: CASTPGTSGANEQFF.

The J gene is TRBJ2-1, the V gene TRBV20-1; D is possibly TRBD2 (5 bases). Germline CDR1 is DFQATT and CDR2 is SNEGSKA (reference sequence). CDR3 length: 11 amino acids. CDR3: CRVVSSPREFF. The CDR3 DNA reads TGCAGGGTCGTCAGCTCTCCGAGGGAGTTCTTC.

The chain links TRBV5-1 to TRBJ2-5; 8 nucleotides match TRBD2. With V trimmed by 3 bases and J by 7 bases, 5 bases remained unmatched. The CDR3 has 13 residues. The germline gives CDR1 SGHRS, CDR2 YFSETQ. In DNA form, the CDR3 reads TGCGCCAGCAGCTCCCCGGCGGGGGGGACCCAGTACTTC. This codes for CASSSPAGGTQYF.

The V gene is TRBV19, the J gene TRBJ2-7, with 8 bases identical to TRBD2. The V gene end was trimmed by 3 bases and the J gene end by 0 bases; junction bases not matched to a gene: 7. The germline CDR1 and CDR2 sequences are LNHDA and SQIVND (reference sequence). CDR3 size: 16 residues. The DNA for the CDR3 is TGTGCCAGTAGTATTAGTTATAGCGGGACCTCCTACGAGCAGTACTTC. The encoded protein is CASSISYSGTSYEQYF.

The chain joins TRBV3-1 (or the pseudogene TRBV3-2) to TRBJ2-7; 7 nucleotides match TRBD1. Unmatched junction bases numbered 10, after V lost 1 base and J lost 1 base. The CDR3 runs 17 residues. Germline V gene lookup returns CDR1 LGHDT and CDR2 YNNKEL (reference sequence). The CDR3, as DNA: TGTGCCAGCAGCCAAGCTACGCGGCAGGGGGTATCCTACGAGCAGTACTTC. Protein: CASSQATRQGVSYEQYF.

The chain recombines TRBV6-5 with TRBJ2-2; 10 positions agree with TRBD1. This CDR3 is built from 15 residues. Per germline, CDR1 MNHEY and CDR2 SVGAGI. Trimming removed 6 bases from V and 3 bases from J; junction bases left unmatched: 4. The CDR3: CASRATGGYTGELFF. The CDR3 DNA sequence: TGTGCCAGCAGGGCGACAGGGGGCTACACCGGGGAGCTGTTTTTT.

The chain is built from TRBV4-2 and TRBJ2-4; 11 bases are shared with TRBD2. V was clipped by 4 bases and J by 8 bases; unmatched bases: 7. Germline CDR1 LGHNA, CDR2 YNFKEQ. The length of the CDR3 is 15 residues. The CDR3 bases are TGTGCCAGCAGCCGGGTAGCGGGAGGGAGGGACATTCAGTACTTC. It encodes CASSRVAGGRDIQYF.

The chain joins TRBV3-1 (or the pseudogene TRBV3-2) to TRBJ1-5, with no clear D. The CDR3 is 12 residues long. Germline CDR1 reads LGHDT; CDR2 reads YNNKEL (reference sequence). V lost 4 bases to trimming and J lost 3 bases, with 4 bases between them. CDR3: CASSLNNQPQHF. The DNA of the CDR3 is TGTGCCAGCAGCCTAAACAATCAGCCCCAGCATTTT.

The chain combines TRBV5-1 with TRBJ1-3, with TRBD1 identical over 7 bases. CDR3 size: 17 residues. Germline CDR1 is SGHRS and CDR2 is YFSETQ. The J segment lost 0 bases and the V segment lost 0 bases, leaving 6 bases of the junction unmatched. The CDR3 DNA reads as TGCGCCAGCAGCTTGGGCATCGACAGGGTCTCTGGAAACACCATATATTTT. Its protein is CASSLGIDRVSGNTIYF.

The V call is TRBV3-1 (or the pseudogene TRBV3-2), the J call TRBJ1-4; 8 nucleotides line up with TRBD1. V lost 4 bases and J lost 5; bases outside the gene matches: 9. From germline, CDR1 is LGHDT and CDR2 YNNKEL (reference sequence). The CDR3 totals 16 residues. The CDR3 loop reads CASSRNPGGRNEKLFF. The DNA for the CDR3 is TGTGCCAGCAGCCGAAATCCAGGGGGCCGGAATGAAAAACTGTTTTTT.

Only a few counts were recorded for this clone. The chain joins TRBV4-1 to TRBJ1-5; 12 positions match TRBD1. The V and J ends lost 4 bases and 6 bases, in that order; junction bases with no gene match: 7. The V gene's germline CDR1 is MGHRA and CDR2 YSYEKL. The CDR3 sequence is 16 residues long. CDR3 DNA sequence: TGCGCCAGCAGCCGCTCCGGGACAGGGGGCGGTCAGCCCCAGCATTTT. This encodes CASSRSGTGGGQPQHF.

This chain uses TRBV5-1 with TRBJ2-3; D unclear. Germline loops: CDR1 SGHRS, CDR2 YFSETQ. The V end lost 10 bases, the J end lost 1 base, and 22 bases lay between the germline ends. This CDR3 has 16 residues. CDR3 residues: CASSWVSARGTDTQYF. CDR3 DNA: TGCGCCTCGTCTTGGGTGTCGGCCCGGGGCACAGATACGCAGTATTTT.

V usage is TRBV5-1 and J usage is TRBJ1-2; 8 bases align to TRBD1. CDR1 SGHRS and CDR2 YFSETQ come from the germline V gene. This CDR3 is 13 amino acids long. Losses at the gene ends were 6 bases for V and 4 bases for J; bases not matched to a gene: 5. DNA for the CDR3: TGCGCCAGCAACCCAGGACAGGGCTATGGCTACACCTTC. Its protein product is CASNPGQGYGYTF.

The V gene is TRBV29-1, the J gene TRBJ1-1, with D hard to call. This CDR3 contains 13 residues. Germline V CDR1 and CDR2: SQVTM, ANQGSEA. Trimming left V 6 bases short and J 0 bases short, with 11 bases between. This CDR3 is CSVTTLMNTEAFF. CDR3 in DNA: TGCAGCGTAACGACACTCATGAACACTGAAGCTTTCTTT. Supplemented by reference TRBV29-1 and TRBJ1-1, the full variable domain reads SAVISQKPSRDICQRGTSLTIQCQVDSQVTMMFWYRQQPGQSLTLIATANQGSEATYESGFVIDKFPISRPNLTFSTLTVSNMSPEDSSIYLCSVTTLMNTEAFFGQGTRLTVV.

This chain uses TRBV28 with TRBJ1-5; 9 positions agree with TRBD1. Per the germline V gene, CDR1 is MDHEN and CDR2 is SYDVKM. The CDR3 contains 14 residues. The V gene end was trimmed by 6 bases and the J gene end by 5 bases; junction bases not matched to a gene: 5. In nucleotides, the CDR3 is TGTGCCAGCAGACCAGGACAGGGGCATCAGCCCCAGCATTTT. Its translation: CASRPGQGHQPQHF.